Listed below are T cell receptor beta chains from one sample, sequenced in a study of cytomegalovirus exposure and HLA in healthy donors. TCRdb keeps only in-frame clones here, not all; method: immunoSEQ multiplex PCR. Counted here are roughly 93,000 clones, around three quarters occurring once; the ten biggest clones make up 0.45% to 0.6%. Source material: PBMCs. These receptor sequences come from a man aged 25-40 years in good health and CMV-seronegative. Each CDR3 is given with its conserved first and last residue. Each record gives: clone size, J gene, V gene, D gene, CDR3 DNA, CDR3 protein. A D gene is named only where the DNA matches it firmly. Not every row has a clone size; where given, it reads once, few, many or a size class.

. TRBJ1-2 TRBV7-2 TRBD1 TGTGCCAGCAGCTTAGCGCCGGGACAGGGCTTAATCGGCTACACCTTC CASSLAPGQGLIGYTF
. TRBJ1-1 TRBV6-5 . TGTGCCAGCAGTTTAGCGACAGGTGGAGCTTTCTTT CASSLATGGAFF
. TRBJ1-2 TRBV6-1 . TGTGCCAGCAGTACAGGCCCCACAGGGAACTATGGCTACACCTTC CASSTGPTGNYGYTF
. TRBJ2-5 TRBV7-9 TRBD2 TGTGCCAGCAGCTTCCAGCGGGGAACACAAGAGACCCAGTACTTC CASSFQRGTQETQYF
. TRBJ1-2 TRBV29-1 . TGCAGCGTTGTCTCCAACAGGGCTGGCTACACCTTC CSVVSNRAGYTF
. TRBJ2-7 TRBV4-3 TRBD1 TGCGCCAGCAGCCAATCGCGCGGACAGGGTTATTGGTACGAGCAGTACTTC CASSQSRGQGYWYEQYF
. TRBJ1-2 TRBV7-2 . TGTGCCAGCAGCTTAGTTTCAGGGGCGCAGGGCCAAAACTATGGCTACACCTTC CASSLVSGAQGQNYGYTF
. TRBJ1-1 TRBV10-3 TRBD1 TGTGCCATCAGTGAGTCGGGACAGATGAACACTGAAGCTTTCTTT CAISESGQMNTEAFF
. TRBJ1-5 TRBV10-3 . TGTGCCATCAGTGGGGCAGGGCGAGAGCAGGGTCAGCCCCAGCATTTT CAISGAGREQGQPQHF
few TRBJ1-1 TRBV9 . TGTGCCAGCAGCGTAGACAGACTGAACACTGAAGCTTTCTTT CASSVDRLNTEAFF
. TRBJ2-7 TRBV25-1 . TGTGCCAGCAGTGAATGGGCAGGCTACGAGCAGTACTTC CASSEWAGYEQYF
. TRBJ1-5 TRBV5-4 . TGTGCCAGCAGCTTGGATCAGGGGCGGAATCAGCCCCAGCATTTT CASSLDQGRNQPQHF
once TRBJ1-2 TRBV19 . TGTGCCAGTGGTAGGAGTGGCTACACCTTC CASGRSGYTF
. TRBJ1-6 TRBV7-2 . TGTGCCAGCAGCCGATACAGGGAAACAAATAATTCACCCCTCCACTTT CASSRYRETNNSPLHF
few TRBJ2-1 TRBV27 . TGTGCCAGCAGTCCTCTTCCCCCCAAAGCGTTTGAGCAGTTCTTC CASSPLPPKAFEQFF
few TRBJ1-5 TRBV5-6 . TGTGCCAGCAGCTTCAGGGGTTCTAATCAGCCCCAGCATTTT CASSFRGSNQPQHF
. TRBJ2-1 TRBV7-6 . TGTGCCAGCAGCTCGCAACAGGGATTATCAAATGAGCAGTTCTTC CASSSQQGLSNEQFF
. TRBJ1-4 TRBV29-1 . TGCAGCGTTGAAGTTTCCGCGGGAGAAAAACTGTTTTTT CSVEVSAGEKLFF
. TRBJ2-5 TRBV5-5 TRBD1 TGTGCCAGCAGCTACCAACAGGGGCAGTACTTC CASSYQQGQYF
. TRBJ2-5 TRBV27 . TGTGCCAGCAGTTTATCGTCCATCGGTGAGCAGTACTTC CASSLSSIGEQYF
. TRBJ2-3 TRBV27 TRBD2 TGTGCCAGCAGTGCGATTGGGGGGGTCACAGATACGCAGTATTTT CASSAIGGVTDTQYF
. TRBJ1-5 TRBV5-5 . TGTGCCAGCAGCTCCCGTAGGGGGCCCCAGCATTTT CASSSRRGPQHF
. TRBJ2-2 TRBV19 TRBD2 TGTGCCAGTCACCATGTAGCGGGGTGGGTACGCACCGGGGAGCTGTTTTTT CASHHVAGWVRTGELFF
. TRBJ1-5 TRBV6-7 TRBD1 TGTGCCAGCAGCCGGACAGGGGTTAGCAATCAGCCCCAGCATTTT CASSRTGVSNQPQHF
. TRBJ1-2 TRBV9 . TGTGCCAGCAGCTCGACGCGGTTGAGGCAAGACAACTATGGCTACACCTTC CASSSTRLRQDNYGYTF
once TRBJ2-1 TRBV27 TRBD2 TGTGCCAGCAGGGGACTAGCGGGGGGCCCCGATGAGCAGTTCTTC CASRGLAGGPDEQFF
. TRBJ2-3 TRBV27 . TGTGCCAGCAGTTTAAATAATTATGCAGATACGCAGTATTTT CASSLNNYADTQYF
. TRBJ1-1 TRBV7-2 . TGTGCCAGCACCGTTGGGCTCCCTGAAGCTTTCTTT CASTVGLPEAFF
few TRBJ2-1 TRBV10-1 . TGCGCCAGCAGTGAGAGAGCCGCCAATGAGCAGTTCTTC CASSERAANEQFF
. TRBJ1-5 TRBV18 TRBD1 TGTGCCAGCTCACCACTGGGACAGGGGACGCATCAGCCCCAGCATTTT CASSPLGQGTHQPQHF
few TRBJ2-3 TRBV14 . TGTGCCAGCAGCCTTATCACAGATACGCAGTATTTT CASSLITDTQYF
. TRBJ1-2 TRBV11-2 TRBD1 TGTGCCAGCAGCTTTACCGGGACAGGGGGTGGCTACACCTTC CASSFTGTGGGYTF
. TRBJ1-1 TRBV5-4 . TGTGCCAGCAGCTTGGACAGGGTGAACACTGAAGCTTTCTTT CASSLDRVNTEAFF
. TRBJ1-6 TRBV6-1 . TGTGCCAGCAGTGAAGTCAAGCTTACTCCCCTCCACTTT CASSEVKLTPLHF
. TRBJ1-1 TRBV7-2 . TGTGCCAGCAGCTTTTCTTTTGGCAGGTTGAACACTGAAGCTTTCTTT CASSFSFGRLNTEAFF
few TRBJ2-3 TRBV4-3 TRBD2 TGCGCCAGCAGCCAAGCTCGGGCTAGCGGGGGGAACACAGATACGCAGTATTTT CASSQARASGGNTDTQYF
. TRBJ1-2 TRBV18 . TGTGCCAGCTCACGAAAGGTTCAGGACTATGGCTACACCTTC CASSRKVQDYGYTF
. TRBJ2-5 TRBV6-1 . TGTGCCAGCAGTGAAAGGGGGGGCTGGAACCAAGAGACCCAGTACTTC CASSERGGWNQETQYF
. TRBJ2-1 TRBV5-1 TRBD2 TGCGCCAGCAGCCTCGCTCCTAGCGGGAGTAGGTATGAGCAGTTCTTC CASSLAPSGSRYEQFF
. TRBJ1-1 TRBV5-1 TRBD1 TGCGCCAGCAGCTTGGGACAGGGGAGCGGGAACACTGAAGCTTTCTTT CASSLGQGSGNTEAFF
. TRBJ2-2 TRBV19 TRBD2 TGTGCCAGTAGGATAACATTAGCGGGGAAAGACACCGGGGAGCTGTTTTTT CASRITLAGKDTGELFF
. TRBJ1-3 TRBV5-3 TRBD1 TGTGCCAGAAGCCCAAAGACAGGGAGCTCTGGAAACACCATATATTTT CARSPKTGSSGNTIYF
. TRBJ1-4 TRBV29-1 TRBD1 TGCAGCGTACTCGACAGGGCCCGTCGCCCTAATGAAAAACTGTTTTTT CSVLDRARRPNEKLFF
. TRBJ1-1 TRBV19 TRBD1 TGTGCCAGTAGTATAAGGACAGGGGGGGCTTTCTTT CASSIRTGGAFF
. TRBJ1-6 TRBV5-6 TRBD1 TGTGCCAGCAGCTTGGAGTATTCAGGGGGAGGCTCGAATTCACCCCTCCACTTT CASSLEYSGGGSNSPLHF
once TRBJ2-7 TRBV7-9 . TGTGCCAGCAGCCATGGAGGGGGCGGAGCCCCCTACGAGCAGTACTTC CASSHGGGGAPYEQYF
. TRBJ1-2 TRBV7-2 . TGTGCCAGCAGCTTGGACATTGATGGCTACACCTTC CASSLDIDGYTF
. TRBJ2-7 TRBV7-2 . TGTGCCAGCAGGGGGAGGACAGGTGGGCCCTTCTACGAGCAGTACTTC CASRGRTGGPFYEQYF
. TRBJ1-1 TRBV29-1 TRBD1 TGCAGCACTAAGAGGGGGCTCGATTGGAACACTGAAGCTTTCTTT CSTKRGLDWNTEAFF